One TCR beta chain is described in this entry. The antigen remains unidentified. CDR1 is SGHAT and CDR2 is FQNNGV in the germline V gene. This CDR3 comprises 17 residues. V lost 6 bases and J 3 bases, leaving 21 bases between the germline ends. The data belong to a study of T cell repertoires in cytomegalovirus infection. Broader study findings: It was HLA-C-restricted CMV-specific TCR beta clonotypes that dominated the response ex vivo.

TCRdb reprocessed the reads via MiXCR and lists one record per CDR3 protein. Found here are roughly 570,000 distinct CDR3 sequences, almost 40% of them singletons; the top ten hold 40% to 60%. The receptor's source is a human donor in good health (CMV status not recorded). Some clones in this sample may be carry-over from other donors' samples. The sequencing used cultured PBMCs, collected from culture after CMV antigen stimulation. This rearrangement joins TRBV11-2 to TRBJ1-3; TRBD1 might be the D (6 bases). The CDR3 DNA sequence: TGTGCCAGCAGGGCGATCAACCAGGGGAAGGTTGGAAACACCATATATTTT. This gives the protein CASRAINQGKVGNTIYF.